What follows describes a single T cell receptor (beta chain). This clonotype was counted only a few times. The clone's antigen remains unknown. No base quality information exists; no much larger clone differs at one position. The study was a case-control design nested within a healthcare worker cohort in London, UK, with weekly nasopharyngeal swab PCR tests and blood sampling. Healthcare workers were recruited between 23 and 31 March 2020, during the week of the UK lockdown, and were followed weekly for up to roughly 15 weeks. The sample belongs to a study of early T cells in non-severe SARS-CoV-2 infection (dated by TCRdb to the early 2020s). Regarding the research as a whole: TCR sequencing used bulk RNA from unsorted whole blood, so alpha and beta chains could not be paired. Summary of the overall study and its limitations: VDJdb matching was skewed toward anti-spike CD8 responses and likely underestimated virus-specific expansions, missing private and CD4 specificities.

To prepare the library, 5' RACE was applied. The instrument given in TCRdb is NextSeq 500. The TCR library protocol attached unique molecular identifiers to individual cDNA molecules to correct for sequencing error and PCR bias. Sequencing covered both TCR alpha and beta chains, and within each sample the abundances of alpha and beta sequences were tightly co-correlated. In the paper's pipeline: Decombinator V4 was used to perform V gene, J gene and CDR3 annotation of TCR sequences. Expanded TCRs were defined as changing significantly between any two time points under a Poisson model with p below 0.0001. TCR abundances were normalised to the total number of TCRs sequenced per sample and were expressed as counts per million. MAIT TCRs were defined by TRAV1-2 paired with TRAJ12, TRAJ20 or TRAJ33, and iNKT TCRs by TRAV10 paired with TRAJ18. VDJdb, accessed 1 November 2021, was searched for CMV, EBV and SARS-CoV-2 annotated TCRs, with TCRs annotated for multiple antigens excluded. TCRdb reworked the public reads: Q25 trimming with fastp, MiXCR clone assembly, productive beta chains retained. Each entry is one CDR3 protein sequence, shown with its most common DNA and genes. The V and J calls and clone size are TCRdb's, not the authors'. The table for this sample lists tens of thousands of distinct CDR3 sequences; approximately 6% of them were counted only once. About an eighth of the sample is taken by the ten largest.

For CDR1 and CDR2, the germline V gene (reference sequence) lists DFQATT and SNEGSKA. Trimming at the junction amounts to 4 bases on V and 7 bases on J, and the germline ends lie 23 bases apart. The CDR3 measures 16 amino acids from cysteine to phenylalanine. Only the CDR3 region is kept as DNA, spanning 48 bases read in frame from base 1. The receptor comes from an adult who was a healthcare worker with PCR-confirmed SARS-CoV-2 infection or an uninfected control (not recorded which). The sequence links TRBV20-1 to TRBJ1-5, with an unclear D gene assignment. Specimen: whole blood. The nucleotide sequence is TGCAGTGCTACCGACTTCAGGCAGCCGGTAGGACAGCCCCAGCATTTT. It is translated as CSATDFRQPVGQPQHF.